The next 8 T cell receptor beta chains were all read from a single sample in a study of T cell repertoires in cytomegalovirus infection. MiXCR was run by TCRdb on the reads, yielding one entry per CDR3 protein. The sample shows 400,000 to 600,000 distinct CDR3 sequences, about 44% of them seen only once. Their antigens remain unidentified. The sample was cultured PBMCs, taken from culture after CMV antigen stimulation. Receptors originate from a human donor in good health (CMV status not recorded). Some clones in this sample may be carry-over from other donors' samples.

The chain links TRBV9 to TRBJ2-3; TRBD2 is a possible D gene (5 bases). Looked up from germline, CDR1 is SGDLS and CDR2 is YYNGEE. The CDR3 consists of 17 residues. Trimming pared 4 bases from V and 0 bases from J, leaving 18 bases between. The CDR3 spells CASSQAIAGVSTDTQYF. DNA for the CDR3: TGTGCCAGCAGCCAAGCAATCGCCGGGGTCAGCACAGATACGCAGTATTTT.

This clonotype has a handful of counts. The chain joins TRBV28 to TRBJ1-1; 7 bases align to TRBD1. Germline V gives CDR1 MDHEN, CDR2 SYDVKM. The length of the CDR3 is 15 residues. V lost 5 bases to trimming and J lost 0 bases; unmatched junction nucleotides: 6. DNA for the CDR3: TGTGCCAGCAGTCCTCCAGGGACAGTGAACACTGAAGCTTTCTTT. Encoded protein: CASSPPGTVNTEAFF.

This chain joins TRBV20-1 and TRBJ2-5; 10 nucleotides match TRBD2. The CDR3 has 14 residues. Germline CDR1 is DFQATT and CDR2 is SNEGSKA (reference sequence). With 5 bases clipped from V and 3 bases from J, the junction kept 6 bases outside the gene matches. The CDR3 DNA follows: TGCAGTGCTGAGCGCGGACTAGCGGAAGAGACCCAGTACTTC. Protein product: CSAERGLAEETQYF.

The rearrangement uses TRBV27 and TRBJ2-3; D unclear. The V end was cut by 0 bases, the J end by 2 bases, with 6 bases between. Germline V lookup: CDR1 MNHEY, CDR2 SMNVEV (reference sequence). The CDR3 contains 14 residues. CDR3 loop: CASSLSYATDTQYF. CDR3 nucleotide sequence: TGTGCCAGCAGTTTATCGTACGCCACAGATACGCAGTATTTT.

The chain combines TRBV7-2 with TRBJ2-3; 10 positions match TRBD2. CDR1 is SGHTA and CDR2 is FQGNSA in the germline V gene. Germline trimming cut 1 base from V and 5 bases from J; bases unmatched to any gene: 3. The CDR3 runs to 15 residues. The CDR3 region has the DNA TGTGCCAGCAGCTTAGTCAGCGGGGGGGGAGATACGCAGTATTTT. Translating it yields CASSLVSGGGDTQYF.

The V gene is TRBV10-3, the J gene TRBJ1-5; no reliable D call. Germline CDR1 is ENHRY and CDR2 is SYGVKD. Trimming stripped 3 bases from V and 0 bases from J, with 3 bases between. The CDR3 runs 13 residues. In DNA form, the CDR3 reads TGTGCCATCAGTGACTATAGCAATCAGCCCCAGCATTTT. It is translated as CAISDYSNQPQHF.

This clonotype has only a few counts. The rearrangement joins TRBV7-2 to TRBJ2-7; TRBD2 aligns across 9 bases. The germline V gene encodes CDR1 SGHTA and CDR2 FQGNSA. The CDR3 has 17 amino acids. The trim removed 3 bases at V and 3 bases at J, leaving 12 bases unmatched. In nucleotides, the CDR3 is TGTGCCAGCAGCTTTAGCGGGGGACCTTACCTCTTCTACGAGCAGTACTTC. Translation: CASSFSGGPYLFYEQYF.

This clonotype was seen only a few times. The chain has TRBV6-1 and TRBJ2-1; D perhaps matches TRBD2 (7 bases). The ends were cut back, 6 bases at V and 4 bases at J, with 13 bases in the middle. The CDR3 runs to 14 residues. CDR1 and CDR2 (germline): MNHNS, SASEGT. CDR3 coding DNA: TGTGCCAGCAGGGTCGGGGGGCGGTACAATGAGCAGTTCTTC. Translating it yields CASRVGGRYNEQFF.